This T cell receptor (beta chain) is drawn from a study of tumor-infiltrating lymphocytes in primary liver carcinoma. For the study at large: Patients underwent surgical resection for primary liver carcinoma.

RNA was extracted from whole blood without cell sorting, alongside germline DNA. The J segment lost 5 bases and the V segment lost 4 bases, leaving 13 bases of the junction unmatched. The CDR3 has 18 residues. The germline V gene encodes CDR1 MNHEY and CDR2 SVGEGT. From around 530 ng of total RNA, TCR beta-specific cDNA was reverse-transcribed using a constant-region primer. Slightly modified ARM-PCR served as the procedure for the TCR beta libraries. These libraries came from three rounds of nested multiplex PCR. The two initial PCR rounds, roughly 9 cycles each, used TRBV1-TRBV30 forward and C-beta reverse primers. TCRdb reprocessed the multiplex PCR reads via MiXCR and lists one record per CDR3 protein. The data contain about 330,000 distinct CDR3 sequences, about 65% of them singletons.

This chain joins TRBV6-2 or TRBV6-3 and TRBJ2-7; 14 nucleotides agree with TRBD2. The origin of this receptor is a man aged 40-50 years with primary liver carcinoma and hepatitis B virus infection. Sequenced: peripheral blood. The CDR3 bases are TGTGCCAGCAGTTCTCATACCGGACTAGCGGGAGGCTCACACGAGCAGTACTTC. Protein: CASSSHTGLAGGSHEQYF.